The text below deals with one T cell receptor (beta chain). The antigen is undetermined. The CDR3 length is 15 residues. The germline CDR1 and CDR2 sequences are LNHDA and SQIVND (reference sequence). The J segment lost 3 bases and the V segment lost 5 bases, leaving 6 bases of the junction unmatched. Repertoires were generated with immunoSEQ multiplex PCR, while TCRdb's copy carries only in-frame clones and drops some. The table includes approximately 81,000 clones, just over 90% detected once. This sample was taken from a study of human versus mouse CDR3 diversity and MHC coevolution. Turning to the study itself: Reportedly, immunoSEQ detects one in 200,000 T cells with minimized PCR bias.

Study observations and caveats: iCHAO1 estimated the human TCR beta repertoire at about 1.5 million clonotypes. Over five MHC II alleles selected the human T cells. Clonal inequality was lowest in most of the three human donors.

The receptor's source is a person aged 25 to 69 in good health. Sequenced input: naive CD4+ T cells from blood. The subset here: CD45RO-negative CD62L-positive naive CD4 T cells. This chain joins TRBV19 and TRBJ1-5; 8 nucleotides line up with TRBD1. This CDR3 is CASSGQGLFNQPQHF. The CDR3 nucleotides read TGTGCCAGTAGTGGACAGGGTTTGTTCAATCAGCCCCAGCATTTT.